This T cell receptor beta chain stems from a study of beta chain features in type 1 diabetes. Purity (above 95%) was reached by all sorted populations. The CDR3 has 13 residues. The ends lost 11 bases at V and 5 bases at J; junction bases unmatched: 6. Germline CDR1 is SEHNR and CDR2 is FQNEAQ (reference sequence). All of the isolated RNA was reverse transcribed, so expressed TCRB transcripts were sequenced. Assay used: immunoSEQ multiplex PCR; TCRdb lists only in-frame clones, some missing. The profile shows some 150,000 clones, under 60% of them singletons. Study conclusions and caveats: Whether HLA type affects TCRB rearrangement stayed undetermined in the present work. More deletions and fewer insertions at VDJ junctions were seen in type 1 diabetes patients.

Comments on this clone: Its antigen is unidentified.

This TCR was recovered from a man aged 18-30 years in good health. The chain couples TRBV7-9 to TRBJ2-1, with 10 bases aligning to TRBD2. Sequencing used Tregs from blood. CDR3 DNA sequence: TGTGCCTCCGGGACTAGCGTTAACAATGAGCAGTTCTTC. This gives the protein CASGTSVNNEQFF.